Listed below are T cell receptor beta chains from one sample, sequenced in a study of blood T cell repertoires in COVID-19. Clones were read by immunoSEQ multiplex PCR, and TCRdb kept only the in-frame ones, dropping some. The data show about 140,000 clones, with 79% seen just once and approximately 3.6% held by the top ten. The material sequenced was peripheral blood. The receptors were sampled from a man in his sixties with acute or convalescent COVID-19. CDR3s leave out the opening cysteine and the closing phenylalanine or tryptophan. Each record gives: J gene, V gene, CDR3 protein.

J: TRBJ2-7
V: TRBV29-1
CDR3: SVRLAGAYEQY

J: TRBJ2-5
V: TRBV7-8
CDR3: ASSWGVRETQY

J: TRBJ2-5
V: TRBV5-1
CDR3: ASSSGRGTQETQY

J: TRBJ2-7
V: TRBV6-1
CDR3: ASSDRDSSYEQY

J: TRBJ1-1
V: TRBV28
CDR3: ASRTQGARVAF

J: TRBJ2-7
V: TRBV29-1
CDR3: SVDRVGLAGGNEQY

J: TRBJ1-2
V: TRBV14
CDR3: ASSQSTAAYGYT

J: TRBJ2-5
V: TRBV3-1/TRBV3-2
CDR3: ASSQHGLAGRGETQY

J: TRBJ1-5
V: TRBV12-3/TRBV12-4
CDR3: ASSTGGNQPQH

J: TRBJ1-6
V: TRBV6-5
CDR3: ASSYSRDRNSPLH

J: TRBJ1-1
V: TRBV4-3
CDR3: ASSQDPPGRVYTEAF

J: TRBJ1-5
V: TRBV7-7
CDR3: ASSSQEPQDQPQH

J: TRBJ1-1
V: TRBV6-2/TRBV6-3
CDR3: ASSRGQGSLNTEAF

J: TRBJ2-6
V: TRBV29-1
CDR3: SVEVGLSGANVLT

J: TRBJ2-7
V: TRBV7-2
CDR3: ASSFGGGDYEQY

J: TRBJ1-1
V: TRBV20-1
CDR3: SASRRVATEAF

J: TRBJ1-1
V: TRBV5-1
CDR3: ASSGGQGHTEAF

J: TRBJ2-3
V: TRBV7-9
CDR3: ASSFGEVGWTDTQY

J: TRBJ2-3
V: TRBV7-3
CDR3: ASSLIGGTGRTDTQY

J: TRBJ2-5
V: TRBV6-6
CDR3: ASGQPQETQY

J: TRBJ2-3
V: TRBV7-2
CDR3: ASSLVGGQGNTQY

J: TRBJ1-6
V: TRBV27
CDR3: ASSLEQGAVAH

J: TRBJ2-3
V: TRBV5-5
CDR3: ASSLGQGSTDTQY

J: TRBJ1-2
V: TRBV27
CDR3: ASSLQGAGGYT

J: TRBJ1-5
V: TRBV7-9
CDR3: ASSDQGSNQPQH

J: TRBJ2-1
V: TRBV5-4
CDR3: ASSTPGGSYNEQF

J: TRBJ2-3
V: TRBV3-1/TRBV3-2
CDR3: ASSPRDRGVDTQY

J: TRBJ1-2
V: TRBV30
CDR3: AWSPQGNINYGYT

J: TRBJ2-4
V: TRBV27
CDR3: ASSLRLAVAKNIQY

J: TRBJ2-7
V: TRBV28
CDR3: ASRTGGPPYEQY

J: TRBJ2-3
V: TRBV4-1
CDR3: ASSQLGGGIPTDTQY

J: TRBJ1-5
V: TRBV19
CDR3: ASRSGLGFVQPQH

J: TRBJ2-2
V: TRBV7-7
CDR3: ASSLAGGGTDTGELF

J: TRBJ2-3
V: TRBV19
CDR3: ASSALRERPTDTQY

J: TRBJ2-5
V: TRBV29-1
CDR3: SAGLAEETQY

J: TRBJ2-1
V: TRBV4-2
CDR3: ASSQVRPGVDNEQF

J: TRBJ1-1
V: TRBV18
CDR3: ASSLQGATEAF

J: TRBJ1-6
V: TRBV7-3
CDR3: ASRAGENSPLH

J: TRBJ1-3
V: TRBV28
CDR3: ASSFEGLGGNTIY

J: TRBJ2-7
V: TRBV4-3
CDR3: ASSRAEGGGLAGTPTYEQY

J: TRBJ2-1
V: TRBV27
CDR3: ASRRTSAGNEQF

J: TRBJ2-1
V: TRBV11-3
CDR3: ASSSEFQTGGEQF

J: TRBJ2-5
V: TRBV6-2/TRBV6-3
CDR3: ASSSRLTTSQETQY

J: TRBJ1-1
V: TRBV6-5
CDR3: ASSYPPGQVSEAF

J: TRBJ1-6
V: TRBV6-5
CDR3: ASTGGNSPLH

J: TRBJ1-5
V: TRBV19
CDR3: ASSGQGYQPQH

J: TRBJ2-1
V: TRBV6-2/TRBV6-3
CDR3: ASSYPRGGSSYNEQF

J: TRBJ2-7
V: TRBV2
CDR3: ASRLSGEQY

J: TRBJ1-1
V: TRBV16
CDR3: ASSPRPPGNTEAF

J: TRBJ1-6
V: TRBV10-2
CDR3: ASSDRAGGGSPLH

J: TRBJ1-1
V: TRBV11-2
CDR3: ASSHDSLRYTEAF

J: TRBJ2-7
V: TRBV20-1
CDR3: SASFGTGVIEQY

J: TRBJ1-2
V: TRBV6-2/TRBV6-3
CDR3: ASSYTPQGAGYT

J: TRBJ2-7
V: TRBV11-2
CDR3: ASRRQGPEQY